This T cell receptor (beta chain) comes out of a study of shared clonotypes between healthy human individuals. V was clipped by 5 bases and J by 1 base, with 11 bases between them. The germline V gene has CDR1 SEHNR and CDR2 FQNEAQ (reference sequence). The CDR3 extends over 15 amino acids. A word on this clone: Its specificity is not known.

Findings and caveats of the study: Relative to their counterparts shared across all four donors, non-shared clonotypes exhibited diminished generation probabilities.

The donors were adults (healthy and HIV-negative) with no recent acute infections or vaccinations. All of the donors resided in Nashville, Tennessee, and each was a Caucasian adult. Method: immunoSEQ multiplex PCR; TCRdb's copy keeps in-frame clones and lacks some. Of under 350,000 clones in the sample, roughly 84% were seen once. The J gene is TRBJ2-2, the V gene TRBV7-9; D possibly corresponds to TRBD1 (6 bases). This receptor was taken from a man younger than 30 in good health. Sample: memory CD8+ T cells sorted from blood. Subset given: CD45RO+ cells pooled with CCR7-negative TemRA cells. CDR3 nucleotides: TGTGCCAGCAGCCCCCGCAGGGGGAACACCGGGGAGCTGTTTTTT. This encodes CASSPRRGNTGELFF.